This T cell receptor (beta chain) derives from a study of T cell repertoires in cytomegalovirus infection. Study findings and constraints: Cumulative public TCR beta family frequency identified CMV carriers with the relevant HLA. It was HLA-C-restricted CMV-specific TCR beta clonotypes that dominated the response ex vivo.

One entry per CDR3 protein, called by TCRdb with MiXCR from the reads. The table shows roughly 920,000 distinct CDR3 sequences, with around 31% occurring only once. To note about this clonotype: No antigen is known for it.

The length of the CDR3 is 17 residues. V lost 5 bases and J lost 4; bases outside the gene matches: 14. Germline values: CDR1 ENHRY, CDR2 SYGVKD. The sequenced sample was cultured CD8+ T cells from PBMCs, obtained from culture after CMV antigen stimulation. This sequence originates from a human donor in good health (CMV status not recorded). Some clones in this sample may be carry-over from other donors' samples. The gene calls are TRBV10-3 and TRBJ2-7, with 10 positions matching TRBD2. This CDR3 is CAISRLAGYQQVYEQYF. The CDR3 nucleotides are TGTGCCATCAGTCGACTAGCGGGTTACCAACAAGTGTACGAGCAGTACTTC.